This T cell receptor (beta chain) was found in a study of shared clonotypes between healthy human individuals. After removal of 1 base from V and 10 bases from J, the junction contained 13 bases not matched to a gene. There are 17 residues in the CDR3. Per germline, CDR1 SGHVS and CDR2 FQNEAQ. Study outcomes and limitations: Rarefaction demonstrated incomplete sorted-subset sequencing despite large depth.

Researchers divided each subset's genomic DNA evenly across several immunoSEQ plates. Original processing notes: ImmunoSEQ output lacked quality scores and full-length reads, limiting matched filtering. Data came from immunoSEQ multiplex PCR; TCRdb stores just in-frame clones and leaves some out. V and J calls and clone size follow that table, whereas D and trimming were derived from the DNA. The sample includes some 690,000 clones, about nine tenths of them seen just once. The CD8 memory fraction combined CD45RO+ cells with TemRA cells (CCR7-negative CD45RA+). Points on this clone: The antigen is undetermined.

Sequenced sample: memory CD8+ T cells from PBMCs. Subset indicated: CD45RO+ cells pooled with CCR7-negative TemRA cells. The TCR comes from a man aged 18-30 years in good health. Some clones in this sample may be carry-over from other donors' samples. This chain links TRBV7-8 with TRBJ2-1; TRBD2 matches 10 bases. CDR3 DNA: TGTGCCAGCAGCTTAGGAGGACTAGCGGAAAGGGTTCAGGAGCAGTTCTTC. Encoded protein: CASSLGGLAERVQEQFF. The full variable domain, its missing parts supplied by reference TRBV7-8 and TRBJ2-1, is GAGVSQSPRYKVAKRGQDVALRCDPISGHVSLFWYQQALGQGPEFLTYFQNEAQLDKSGLPSDRFFAERPEGSVSTLKIQRTQQEDSAVYLCASSLGGLAERVQEQFFGPGTRLTVL.